This T cell receptor (beta chain) emerged from a study of shared clonotypes between healthy human individuals (dated by TCRdb to the early 2020s). Notes on the research overall: The cohort included three men and a couple of women between 18 and 49 years of age. For each donor, three plates each were used for CD4 naive and CD4 memory, two plates were used for CD8 naive, and one plate was used for CD8 memory. To estimate repertoire size and how much clonotype sharing occurs between individuals, the study deeply sequenced the blood TCR repertoires of about five healthy adults. To increase sequencing depth and limit assay-specific biases, TCR repertoire library preparation and sequencing were carried out by different laboratories using diverse techniques. Leukapheresis yielded between about 0.9 and 10 billion PBMCs per donor. General findings and caveats noted by the study authors: Because the study included only a small number of donors, the genetic and exposure-history diversity represented was limited. Clonotypes shared by all four sorted-subset donors showed higher generation probabilities than non-shared clonotypes. Even with the large sequencing depth, rarefaction of the sorted-subset datasets indicated that sequencing was incomplete. Sharing across several donors was observed for about 5% of naive CD4, 3% to 4% of naive CD8, over 2% of memory CD4, and roughly 0.4% of memory CD8 clonotypes. Naive subsets generally had larger estimated clonotype richness than memory subsets did. Pairwise subsampling led to the expectation that sequencing depth would affect the degree of clonotype sharing among donors. Sampling was limited to blood, and TCR repertoires in tissue likely differ from TCR repertoires in blood.

Donors were healthy HIV-negative adults with no recently reported acute infections or vaccinations. All donors were Caucasian adults living in Nashville, Tennessee, USA. CD8 memory samples consisted of magnetically selected CD45RO+ cells combined with CCR7-negative CD45RA+ effector memory (TemRA) cells. After blood collection by leukapheresis, PBMCs were isolated using Ficoll-Histopaque density gradient centrifugation and then cryopreserved in the vapor phase of liquid nitrogen. Analytical flow cytometry was used to check the purity and quantity of every magnetically sorted T cell population. Genomic DNA was isolated from every sorted fraction and measured by UV absorbance on a Nanodrop 2000c. A word on this clone: Its binding antigen is unknown. No much larger clonotype is one base removed from it; base qualities were not supplied.

TCR CDR3 regions were amplified from genomic DNA by multiplex PCR using the deep immunoSEQ assay. Genomic DNA extracted from each cell subset was distributed evenly over all wells of several immunoSEQ 96-well plates, and each plate served as one replicate. For sorted subsets, each replicate PCR was loaded with 150 to 250 ng genomic DNA, equivalent to approximately 27,000 T cell genomes. Purified libraries were quantified with a Qubit 3.0 fluorometer, sized on a Bioanalyzer 2100, and re-quantified with the KAPA Library Quantification kit. Every immunoSEQ 96-well plate was sequenced on a dedicated single-read 150-cycle Illumina NextSeq 550 flow cell. In the source study's methods: Because the immunoSEQ output held only junctional sequences and lacked quality scores, the filtering could not match the filtering applied to full-length reads. Sequences were annotated with PyIR, a Python wrapper for IgBLAST v1.9, using IMGT germline references to assign V/J genes and CDR3. Reads were removed for weak V/J assignments (E-value above 1e-6), missing CDR3, stop codons, out-of-frame junctions, or ambiguous translated residues. V3J clonotypes were defined as sequences sharing an identical inferred V gene, J gene, and CDR3 amino acid sequence. The percentage overlap between two repertoires was calculated by dividing the number of shared unique clonotypes by the size of the smaller repertoire. Repertoire richness was assessed with RTK rarefaction, the Chao1 estimator, and Recon v2.1 estimates of unobserved clonotypes. Generation probabilities for all TCRbeta clonotypes obtained by the gDNA method from several donors were computed using OLGA. TCRdb retrieved this table from immuneACCESS and kept in-frame rearrangements only. Not all clones are present; in checked studies, unresolved V genes account for under half, and no reason is known for the remainder. Clonal size and the V and J genes are those of that table, whereas D and trimming came from the DNA. Here the sample has 80,000 to 100,000 clones; 60% to 75% occur a single time. The top ten hold roughly 52% of the sample.

The CDR3 covers 14 residues, taking in both the cysteine and the phenylalanine. The only DNA kept is the CDR3, 42 bases in frame from the first base. V was cut back by 5 bases and J by 6 bases, leaving a gap of 13 bases between them. Reading the germline V gene gives CDR1 SGHTA and CDR2 FQGNSA. The receptor comes from a man aged 30 to 45 in good health. The V and J segments used are TRBV7-2 and TRBJ2-2; TRBD2 is a possible D gene, resting on 6 matching bases. The material sequenced was memory CD8+ T cells sorted from blood. Explained via the paper, the cell subset or site label denotes: CD45RO+ cells pooled with CCR7-negative TemRA cells. The CDR3 region has the sequence CASSAGGDPGELFF. The DNA is as follows: TGTGCCAGCAGCGCCGGAGGGGACCCCGGGGAGCTGTTTTTT.